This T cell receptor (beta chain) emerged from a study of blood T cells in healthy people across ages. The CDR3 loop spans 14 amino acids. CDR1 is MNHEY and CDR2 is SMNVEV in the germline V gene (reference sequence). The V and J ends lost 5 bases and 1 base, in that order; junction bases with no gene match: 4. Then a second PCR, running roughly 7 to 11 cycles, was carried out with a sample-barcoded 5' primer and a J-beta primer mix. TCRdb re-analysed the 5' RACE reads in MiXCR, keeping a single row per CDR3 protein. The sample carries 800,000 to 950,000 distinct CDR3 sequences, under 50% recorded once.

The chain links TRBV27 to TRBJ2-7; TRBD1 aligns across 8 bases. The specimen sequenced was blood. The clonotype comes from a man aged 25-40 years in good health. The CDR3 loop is CASSRDRRSYEQYF. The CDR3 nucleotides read TGTGCCAGCAGTCGGGACAGGAGATCCTACGAGCAGTACTTC.